The entry that follows covers one TCR beta chain sequence. Its antigen is unidentified. The data were obtained in a study of fetal regulatory T cell absence and autoimmunity. Study findings and constraints: Cord blood and pancreas showed broadly similar TRB gene family usage.

The assay was immunoSEQ multiplex PCR, and TCRdb's table has in-frame clones only and misses some. The sample consists of more than 90,000 clones, roughly 78% of them appearing once. Germline V lookup: CDR1 ENHRY, CDR2 SYGVKD. With 4 bases clipped from V and 5 bases from J, the junction kept 5 bases outside the gene matches. The CDR3 consists of 14 residues. Sequenced material: pancreas tissue. This sequence was found in a male donor with IPEX syndrome. This chain uses TRBV10-3 with TRBJ2-5; 9 bases agree with TRBD2. This CDR3 is CAISGGGAEETQYF. The CDR3 region has the DNA TGTGCCATCAGTGGCGGGGGGGCCGAGGAGACCCAGTACTTC.